Listed below are T cell receptor beta chains from one sample, sequenced in a study of identical twins. TCRdb re-derived calls from the 5' RACE reads in MiXCR, one entry per CDR3 protein. The data show some 790,000 distinct CDR3 sequences, 18% seen once. The same specimen was also included in a second study, on T cells expressing NK-cell markers.

Material: PBMCs. These TCRs come from a woman aged 18-29 years in good health. CDR3s include the opening cysteine and the closing phenylalanine or tryptophan. A D gene is named only where the DNA matches it firmly. Clone size is stated in some rows and not others, as once, few, many or a class when expanded.

D | size | J | V | DNA | CDR3
TRBD1 | few | TRBJ2-1 | TRBV4-2 | TGTGCCAGCAGCCAAGTAATGAAGGGTGGGCAGGGGGACAATGAGCAGTTCTTC | CASSQVMKGGQGDNEQFF
- | - | TRBJ1-2 | TRBV12-3/TRBV12-4 | TGTGCCAGCAGTCCCCCGGGGGAGGGGCGGCTCTATGGCTACACCTTC | CASSPPGEGRLYGYTF
- | - | TRBJ2-7 | TRBV3-1 | TGTGCCAGCAGCCAAGGGTTAGGAGGGCCCCTCTGGATGAACTACGAGCAGTACTTC | CASSQGLGGPLWMNYEQYF
TRBD2 | many | TRBJ2-5 | TRBV5-1 | TGCGCCAGCAGCTTGTGGACTAGCGGAAGCGGGACCCAGTACTTC | CASSLWTSGSGTQYF
- | - | TRBJ1-5 | TRBV20-1 | TGCAGTGCTAGAAAGGGGTCTCAGCCCCAGCATTTT | CSARKGSQPQHF
- | once | TRBJ2-3 | TRBV20-1 | TGCAGTGCTAGGGACAAGCGAACTAGCACAGATACGCAGTATTTT | CSARDKRTSTDTQYF
- | few | TRBJ2-7 | TRBV27 | TGTGCCAGCAGTCGGGGCGGAGGTCTCGGGTACGAGCAGTACTTC | CASSRGGGLGYEQYF
TRBD2 | - | TRBJ2-3 | TRBV12-3/TRBV12-4 | TGTGCCAGCAGCCGCCCGGGGAGCGGGAGGGCAGATACGCAGTATTTT | CASSRPGSGRADTQYF
TRBD2 | many | TRBJ2-3 | TRBV12-3/TRBV12-4 | TGTGCCAGCAGTTCCCTCTCTGGGGCTAGCGGGGGGATGTATTTT | CASSSLSGASGGMYF
TRBD1 | few | TRBJ2-5 | TRBV30 | TGTGCCTGGAGGACAGGGCCGGAGACCCAGTACTTC | CAWRTGPETQYF
- | few | TRBJ2-7 | TRBV6-5 | TGTGCCAGCAGTTACTCGACTGGGACACAGTTTCACTCCTACGAGCAGTACTTC | CASSYSTGTQFHSYEQYF
TRBD2 | - | TRBJ2-2 | TRBV27 | TGTGCCAGCAGTGGATGGACTAGCGGGTTGAACACCGGGGAGCTGTTTTTT | CASSGWTSGLNTGELFF
- | few | TRBJ1-5 | TRBV6-5 | TGTGCCAGCATTTCAGAGAGATATAGCAATCAGCCCCAGCATTTT | CASISERYSNQPQHF
TRBD1 | few | TRBJ1-5 | TRBV6-1 | TGTGCCAGCAGTCAATCGGGACAGTATCTTCAGCCCCAGCATTTT | CASSQSGQYLQPQHF
- | - | TRBJ1-5 | TRBV7-8 | TGTGCCAGCAGCCCCCGGTGGGGGGGAAGGAGGATCAATCAGCCCCAGCATTTT | CASSPRWGGRRINQPQHF